This record concerns one T cell receptor (beta chain) sequence. This entry comes from a study of blood T cell repertoires in COVID-19. Study-level information: Some COVID-19 samples were acute and others convalescent; all came from the United States, Italy and Spain. The cDNA or gDNA used as material had been derived from T cells, B-cell-depleted T cells, or PBMCs.

V dropped 11 bases and J dropped 1 base, with 12 bases sitting between them. CDR3 size: 14 residues. CDR1 ENHRY and CDR2 SYGVKD come from the germline V gene. Study processing details: How many nucleated cells were present was estimated from reference gene primer amplification. Libraries were prepared by immunoSEQ multiplex PCR; TCRdb keeps only in-frame clonotypes and omits some of them. Clonal size and the V and J genes are those of that table, whereas D and trimming came from the DNA. Seen here are roughly 220,000 clones, under 90% observed once, and the top ten hold 15% to 20%. The specimen sequenced was peripheral blood. The clonotype originates from a man aged 25-45 years with active or convalescent COVID-19. This sequence joins TRBV10-3 and TRBJ1-6, with D possibly being TRBD1 (6 bases). Written as DNA, the CDR3 is TGTGCCGTCTCTCAGGGGTCCTATAATTCACCCCTCCACTTT. Translated: CAVSQGSYNSPLHF.